This note documents a single T cell receptor (beta chain) sequence. The protocol was immunoSEQ multiplex PCR, while the TCRdb copy is restricted to in-frame clones and leaves out a portion. The table includes about 260,000 clones, 88% detected once. Per germline, CDR1 SGHNT and CDR2 YENEEA. Trimming removed 2 bases from V and 2 bases from J, with 7 bases in between. CDR3 length: 14 amino acids. Recovered status in Cohort 3 required two negative PCRs, clearance, or symptom resolution. These data originate in a study of blood T cell repertoires in COVID-19. On the study more broadly: Sources were T cells, B-cell-depleted T cells, or PBMCs; the material itself was cDNA or gDNA.

The sequence derives from a woman between 45 and 65 years old who had recovered from COVID-19. What was sequenced was PBMCs or T cells enriched from blood (not recorded which). The gene calls are TRBV11-3 and TRBJ2-1; D not resolved. CDR3 DNA sequence: TGTGCCAGCAGCTTAATGGGCACCTACAATGAGCAGTTCTTC. Amino acids: CASSLMGTYNEQFF.